Below are 32 T cell receptor beta chains sequenced from a single sample in a study of response to subunit inactivated influenza vaccine listed by TCRdb under 2018. Library creation used RT-PCR. The run used an Illumina HiSeq 2500. TCRdb applied fastp at Q25 and MiXCR to the public reads, then kept only in-frame beta chains. Every CDR3 protein is listed once, alongside the most common genes and DNA of its rows. The sample profile shows about 500,000 distinct CDR3 sequences; 16% of them were found once. The ten largest clones add up to 3% of the sample. Material: CD4+ T cells sorted from PBMCs, obtained 23 months after vaccination. The origin of the receptors is a man between 50 and 69 years old who received an inactivated influenza vaccine. Donor details come from another sample of the same person, matched by shared clones.

This clonotype was observed a handful of times. V is TRBV7-9 and J is TRBJ1-3, with TRBD1 matching 7 bases. Per the germline V gene, CDR1 is SEHNR and CDR2 is FQNEAQ (reference sequence). The CDR3 contains 16 residues. J was trimmed by 6 bases and V by 8 bases; bases with no gene match: 16. Written as DNA, the CDR3 is TGTGCCAGCTCCAGGGGGGGGAGAACAGCGCCAAACACCATATATTTT. It is translated as CASSRGGRTAPNTIYF.

The chain is built from TRBV7-2 and TRBJ2-1; no definite D call. The length of the CDR3 is 12 residues. Per germline, CDR1 SGHTA and CDR2 FQGNSA. V lost 5 bases, J lost 6 bases, and 8 bases lay in between. Here the CDR3 DNA reads TGTGCCAGCAGCAGGAGTTCCAATGAGCAGTTCTTC. Amino acids: CASSRSSNEQFF.

This chain uses TRBV12-3 or TRBV12-4 with TRBJ2-5, with 7 bases lining up with TRBD2. Trimming at V came to 2 bases and at J to 3 bases, leaving 3 bases not matched to a gene. The CDR3 is 14 residues long. The CDR3 sequence is CASSLQSGEETQYF. The DNA for the CDR3 is TGTGCCAGCAGTTTACAGAGCGGGGAAGAGACCCAGTACTTC.

In this sample, this clonotype turned up a few times. The chain couples TRBV28 to TRBJ1-5; the D gene is possibly TRBD1 (5 bases). Germline values: CDR1 MDHEN, CDR2 SYDVKM. The CDR3 totals 15 residues. Deletions cut 2 bases from V and 2 bases from J, with 10 bases between. Here the CDR3 DNA reads TGTGCCAGCAGTTTACATAGGGGCGGCAATCAGCCCCAGCATTTT. Translation: CASSLHRGGNQPQHF.

The chain has TRBV7-2 and TRBJ1-2; TRBD1 matches 7 bases. Germline assignment: CDR1 SGHTA and CDR2 FQGNSA. CDR3 length: 13 amino acids. Germline trimming cut 5 bases from V and 8 bases from J; bases unmatched to any gene: 8. For the CDR3, the DNA is TGTGCCAGCAGCCATCGGACAGGCGAAGGCTACACCTTC. Its protein is CASSHRTGEGYTF.

The gene calls are TRBV7-2 and TRBJ2-1; D call uncertain. The V end was cut by 2 bases, the J end by 9 bases, with 14 bases between. Germline V gene sequence: CDR1 SGHTA, CDR2 FQGNSA. The CDR3 runs to 14 residues. The CDR3 region has the DNA TGTGCCAGCAGCTTACGACACCCAACGGGTGAGCAGTTCTTC. Protein: CASSLRHPTGEQFF.

V gene TRBV4-3 combines with J gene TRBJ2-1; 8 bases line up with TRBD1. Germline assignment: CDR1 LGHNA and CDR2 YSLEER. The CDR3 loop spans 19 amino acids. Germline trimming cut 0 bases from V and 4 bases from J; bases unmatched to any gene: 14. The CDR3 nucleotides are TGCGCCAGCAGCCAAGACCCACCGACCGGGACAGGTATTTACAATGAGCAGTTCTTC. Translation: CASSQDPPTGTGIYNEQFF.

A remark on this clonotype: Mismatch with germline at one junction end may stem from a read error. The CDR3 is CSASGTARGYSF. The DNA for the CDR3 is TGCAGTGCTAGTGGGACTGCTAGGGGCTACTCCTTC. The chain links TRBV20-1 to TRBJ1-2; weak D call: TRBD1 (5 bases). Germline values: CDR1 DFQATT, CDR2 SNEGSKA (reference sequence). This CDR3 region has 12 residues.

The chain combines TRBV5-1 with TRBJ2-6; D possibly corresponds to TRBD1 (6 bases). V was trimmed by 2 bases and J by 0 bases, leaving 15 bases between them. Per germline, CDR1 SGHRS and CDR2 YFSETQ. CDR3 size: 18 residues. Here the CDR3 reads CASSLEGVRTSGANVLTF. Here the CDR3 DNA reads TGCGCCAGCAGCTTAGAGGGGGTCCGAACCTCTGGGGCCAACGTCCTGACTTTC.

This clonotype turned up a few times. The V gene is TRBV5-1, the J gene TRBJ2-7; 7 bases agree with TRBD2. This CDR3 is 14 amino acids long. The germline CDR1 and CDR2 sequences are SGHRS and YFSETQ. The V and J ends lost 4 bases and 5 bases, in that order; junction bases with no gene match: 9. This CDR3 reads CASSPRTRVNEQYF. The CDR3 DNA is TGCGCCAGCAGCCCCCGGACTAGAGTCAACGAGCAGTACTTC.

This clonotype appeared a few times. The rearrangement links TRBV7-2 to TRBJ2-1; TRBD2 matches 7 bases. This CDR3 is built from 16 residues. CDR1 is SGHTA, CDR2 FQGNSA, per germline. V was clipped by 5 bases and J by 0 bases; unmatched bases: 7. As DNA, the CDR3 is TGTGCCAGCAGCACGGGGGGTGGGTACTCCTACAATGAGCAGTTCTTC. Encoded protein: CASSTGGGYSYNEQFF.

This clonotype was counted between two and nine times. This chain joins TRBV7-2 and TRBJ2-5; D unresolved. Trimming took off 5 bases at V and 7 bases at J, with 20 bases between the two ends. Germline V gives CDR1 SGHTA, CDR2 FQGNSA. The CDR3 sequence is 15 residues long. This CDR3 reads CASSPPGSNPGTQYF. CDR3 bases: TGTGCCAGCAGCCCCCCTGGCTCAAACCCAGGGACCCAGTACTTC.

The chain combines TRBV7-2 with TRBJ2-5, with a weak D call TRBD1 (6 bases). The length of the CDR3 is 15 residues. V was clipped by 5 bases and J by 1 base, with 14 bases between them. Germline V gene sequence: CDR1 SGHTA, CDR2 FQGNSA. CDR3 sequence reads: CASSPWGQPQETQYF. DNA for the CDR3: TGTGCCAGCAGCCCTTGGGGGCAGCCCCAAGAGACCCAGTACTTC.

This clonotype was observed a handful of times. The chain uses TRBV9 and TRBJ1-5, with D possibly TRBD1 on 6 matching bases. V was trimmed by 3 bases and J by 6 bases, leaving 13 bases between them. This CDR3 contains 14 residues. The germline V gene has CDR1 SGDLS and CDR2 YYNGEE. The CDR3 region has the DNA TGTGCCAGCAGCGCCAACAGGGTGTTTCAGCCCCAGCATTTT. Its translation: CASSANRVFQPQHF.

This clonotype appeared a few times. V and J are TRBV28 and TRBJ2-7, with D perhaps matching TRBD2 (5 bases). CDR1 and CDR2 from the germline V gene are MDHEN and SYDVKM. V gave up 5 bases and J gave up 4 bases, with 15 bases separating them. The CDR3 consists of 14 residues. The CDR3 protein is CASSGLERNYEQYF. The CDR3 DNA follows: TGTGCCAGCAGTGGATTGGAGCGGAATTACGAGCAGTACTTC.

The chain uses TRBV5-1 and TRBJ2-2, with D possibly matching TRBD2 (5 bases). Germline CDR1 and CDR2: SGHRS and YFSETQ. The V end was cut by 2 bases, the J end by 6 bases, with 14 bases between. CDR3 length: 15 residues. The CDR3 here is CASSFHGESAGELFF. The CDR3 DNA follows: TGCGCCAGCAGCTTCCACGGGGAGTCGGCCGGGGAGCTGTTTTTT.

There are a few counts of this clonotype. V is TRBV7-6 and J is TRBJ2-2; D may correspond to TRBD1 or TRBD2 (6 bases each). Trimming left V 11 bases short and J 4 bases short, with 20 bases between. The CDR3 is made up of 15 amino acids. Germline V gene sequence: CDR1 SGHVS, CDR2 FNYEAQ. Here the CDR3 reads CAGGTLEGPTGELFF. The DNA of the CDR3 is TGTGCCGGGGGCACGCTGGAGGGGCCCACCGGGGAGCTGTTTTTT.

The chain recombines TRBV7-8 with TRBJ2-5; D is unresolved. The CDR3 contains 13 residues. Trimming pared 3 bases from V and 6 bases from J, leaving 11 bases between. Per germline, CDR1 SGHVS and CDR2 FQNEAQ. Here the CDR3 reads CASSFGIVKTQYF. Written as DNA, the CDR3 is TGTGCCAGCAGCTTCGGTATAGTAAAGACCCAGTACTTC.

CDR3 DNA: TGCGCCAGCAGCTCGGACGACAGGCCGGGCACCGGGGAGCTGTTTTTT. Protein product: CASSSDDRPGTGELFF. This sequence joins TRBV5-1 and TRBJ2-2; D perhaps matches TRBD1 (6 bases). This CDR3 has 16 residues. The germline V gene has CDR1 SGHRS and CDR2 YFSETQ. Trimming pared 3 bases from V and 4 bases from J, leaving 16 bases between.

The genes are TRBV12-3 or TRBV12-4 and TRBJ2-5; D gene uncertain. The ends were cut back, 5 bases at V and 2 bases at J, with 9 bases in the middle. The CDR3 length is 13 residues. CDR3 loop: CASSRSLQETQYF. CDR3 nucleotide sequence: TGTGCCAGCAGTAGGTCCCTTCAAGAGACCCAGTACTTC.

This clonotype was detected only a few times. The chain links TRBV3-1 to TRBJ2-7, with D uncertain. CDR3 length: 17 residues. From germline, CDR1 is LGHDT and CDR2 YNNKEL (reference sequence). V was pared by 0 bases and J by 5 bases, with 20 bases between. CDR3 nucleotide sequence: TGTGCCAGCAGCCAAGAGCGTCGCAGATTTTTTCCCGACGAGCAGTACTTC. Encoded protein: CASSQERRRFFPDEQYF.

This clonotype was detected a few times. This chain connects TRBV10-3 to TRBJ2-2; TRBD2 is a possible D gene (6 bases). This CDR3 spans 12 amino acids. Germline CDR1 ENHRY, CDR2 SYGVKD. The V and J ends lost 6 bases and 6 bases respectively, with 8 bases between them. The CDR3 spells CAIRSSAGELFF. CDR3 bases: TGTGCCATCAGATCTAGCGCCGGGGAGCTGTTTTTT.

The chain joins TRBV4-2 to TRBJ2-7; D is perhaps TRBD2 (5 bases). Germline V gives CDR1 LGHNA, CDR2 YNFKEQ. The V end lost 3 bases, the J end lost 6 bases, and 12 bases lay between the germline ends. The CDR3 sequence is 13 residues long. CDR3 nucleotides: TGTGCCAGCAGCCAGAATATTGGAGGCGAGCAGTACTTC. This encodes CASSQNIGGEQYF.

This clonotype was detected only once. This chain uses TRBV5-1 with TRBJ2-3, with TRBD1 identical over 7 bases. This CDR3 spans 18 amino acids. Germline V lookup: CDR1 SGHRS, CDR2 YFSETQ. Losses at the gene ends were 6 bases for V and 1 base for J; bases not matched to a gene: 17. The CDR3 spells CASTGQEAPITGTDTQYF. The CDR3 nucleotides are TGCGCCAGCACCGGACAGGAGGCCCCAATAACAGGCACAGATACGCAGTATTTT.

This clonotype appeared a few times. This chain links TRBV4-3 with TRBJ2-7, with 7 bases that match TRBD1. With V trimmed by 3 bases and J by 2 bases, 13 bases remained unmatched. Germline loops: CDR1 LGHNA, CDR2 YSLEER. The CDR3 is 17 amino acids. The CDR3 DNA reads as TGCGCCAGCAGCCACCGACGGACAGGTGCATACACCTACGAGCAGTACTTC. Translating it yields CASSHRRTGAYTYEQYF.

This clonotype was picked up a small number of times. This rearrangement joins TRBV20-1 to TRBJ2-2; D not resolved. The CDR3 is made up of 15 amino acids. From germline, CDR1 is DFQATT and CDR2 SNEGSKA (reference sequence). V lost 0 bases to trimming and J lost 1 base, with 9 bases between them. Here the CDR3 reads CSARDMTGNTGELFF. Written as DNA, the CDR3 is TGCAGTGCTAGAGATATGACGGGGAACACCGGGGAGCTGTTTTTT.

The V gene is TRBV7-6, the J gene TRBJ2-3; TRBD2 agrees at 11 bases. The CDR3 extends over 15 amino acids. The germline V gene encodes CDR1 SGHVS and CDR2 FNYEAQ. The junction had 5 bases not matched to a gene; V was cut back by 5 bases and J by 4 bases. CDR3 region: CASSGTSGRSDTQYF. CDR3 sequence (DNA): TGTGCCAGCAGCGGAACTAGCGGGAGATCAGATACGCAGTATTTT.

In its sample, this clonotype was seen many times. V is TRBV5-1 and J is TRBJ2-1; no reliable D call. Trimming removed 2 bases at V and 6 bases at J, with 6 bases between. This CDR3 comprises 12 residues. Germline V gene data show CDR1 as SGHRS and CDR2 as YFSETQ. The CDR3 nucleotides are TGCGCCAGCAGCTTAGGCTCCAATGAGCAGTTCTTC. Residues: CASSLGSNEQFF.

The rearrangement uses TRBV11-1 and TRBJ2-1; TRBD2 matches 11 bases. The CDR3 consists of 16 residues. Germline-derived CDR1 and CDR2 are SGHAT and FQDESV (reference sequence). The J segment lost 10 bases and the V segment lost 3 bases, leaving 11 bases of the junction unmatched. As DNA, the CDR3 is TGTGCCAGCAGCTTTGTGGGGACTAGCGGTGATTTGGAGCAGTTCTTC. Amino acids: CASSFVGTSGDLEQFF.

The V and J genes are TRBV4-1 and TRBJ2-1; 9 nucleotides line up with TRBD1. This CDR3 is 18 amino acids long. Per the germline V gene, CDR1 is MGHRA and CDR2 is YSYEKL. J lost 3 bases, V lost 1 base, and 10 bases had no gene match. The chain's CDR3 is CASSQVGNRDRVYNEQFF. DNA for the CDR3: TGCGCCAGCAGCCAAGTCGGAAACCGGGACAGGGTCTACAATGAGCAGTTCTTC.

There are a few counts of this clonotype. CDR3 region: CAISDVSGMGSYEQYF. DNA of the CDR3: TGTGCCATCAGTGATGTTTCAGGGATGGGCTCCTACGAGCAGTACTTC. This sequence joins TRBV10-3 and TRBJ2-7; tentative D call: TRBD1 (5 bases). The germline gives CDR1 ENHRY, CDR2 SYGVKD. V was trimmed by 3 bases and J by 0 bases, leaving 15 bases between them. There are 16 residues in the CDR3.

The table lists this clonotype with many counts. V is TRBV4-2 and J is TRBJ1-1; D gene uncertain. Looked up from germline, CDR1 is LGHNA and CDR2 is YNFKEQ. With 1 base removed from V and 5 bases from J, the gap between germline ends came to 5 bases. This CDR3 region has 12 residues. The CDR3 DNA sequence: TGTGCCAGCAGCCAAGGGCGGACTGAAGCTTTCTTT. This codes for CASSQGRTEAFF.